The 15 T cell receptor beta chains reported below all come from one sample, sequenced in a study of response to subunit inactivated influenza vaccine. TCRdb re-called the RT-PCR reads with MiXCR, one entry per CDR3 protein. The table records about 540,000 distinct CDR3 sequences, roughly a quarter of them present only once. Another study also made use of these data, one on T cells expressing NK-cell markers. That publication notes: 5'RACE template switching with UMIs produced the TCR beta cDNA.

Specimen: CD4+ T cells sorted from PBMCs, collected approximately 12 days after vaccination. These receptors originate from a man aged 50 to 60 who received an inactivated influenza vaccine.

The genes are TRBV5-6 and TRBJ2-1; no reliable D call. The germline V and J ends were trimmed by 1 base and 7 bases, with 9 bases remaining between them. Germline V gene data show CDR1 as SGHDT and CDR2 as YYEEEE. The CDR3 is 13 amino acids. The CDR3, as DNA: TGTGCCAGCAGCTTGACGCCGAAGAATGAGCAGTTCTTC. Amino acid sequence: CASSLTPKNEQFF.

The V gene is TRBV4-1, the J gene TRBJ2-1; TRBD2 agrees at 10 bases. V trimming: 3 bases; J trimming: 6 bases; junction bases outside the gene matches: 5. Germline values: CDR1 MGHRA, CDR2 YSYEKL. The CDR3 has 15 residues. As DNA, the CDR3 is TGCGCCAGCAGCCACCCGGGACTAGCGTTCAATGAGCAGTTCTTC. It translates to CASSHPGLAFNEQFF.

A few counts support this clonotype. The chain employs TRBV29-1 and TRBJ2-7; 15 positions match TRBD2. V was pared by 4 bases and J by 3 bases, with 4 bases of the junction left unmatched. This CDR3 has 15 amino acids. Per germline, CDR1 SQVTM and CDR2 ANQGSEA. CDR3 protein: CSVGTSGRALYEQYF. CDR3 DNA sequence: TGCAGCGTTGGGACTAGCGGGAGGGCCCTCTACGAGCAGTACTTC.

The chain is built from TRBV11-2 and TRBJ2-6, with a tentative D call TRBD1 (5 bases). CDR3 size: 20 residues. The germline CDR1 and CDR2 sequences are SGHAT and FQNNGV. V lost 4 bases, J lost 0 bases, and 22 bases lay in between. Here the CDR3 reads CASSSPSGREKFSGANVLTF. As DNA, the CDR3 is TGTGCCAGCAGCTCCCCCTCCGGCAGGGAAAAGTTCTCTGGGGCCAACGTCCTGACTTTC.

This clonotype was counted once. V and J are TRBV12-3 or TRBV12-4 and TRBJ2-7; the D call may be TRBD1 or TRBD2 (5 bases each). CDR3 length equals 14 residues. V dropped 5 bases and J dropped 5 bases, with 16 bases sitting between them. The CDR3 DNA sequence: TGTGCCAGCAGTATCCAAGCTGGGGGTAACGAGCAGTACTTC. Translated, it gives CASSIQAGGNEQYF.

This sequence joins TRBV20-1 and TRBJ2-1; 8 nucleotides agree with TRBD2. V shed 5 bases, J shed 7 bases, and the junction held 10 bases outside the gene matches. The CDR3 length is 14 residues. Germline assignment: CDR1 DFQATT and CDR2 SNEGSKA (reference sequence). CDR3 in DNA: TGCAGTGCTGCGGCAGCGGGAGAGTCTAATGAGCAGTTCTTC. Its protein product is CSAAAAGESNEQFF.

This clonotype was observed a handful of times. The rearrangement joins TRBV7-2 to TRBJ2-3; 8 bases line up with TRBD2. Losses at the gene ends were 5 bases for V and 0 bases for J; bases not matched to a gene: 4. The germline V gene has CDR1 SGHTA and CDR2 FQGNSA. This CDR3 comprises 15 residues. The CDR3 region is CASSGREGSTDTQYF. The DNA for the CDR3 is TGTGCCAGCAGCGGTCGGGAGGGGAGCACAGATACGCAGTATTTT.

J is TRBJ2-3 and V is TRBV18; D is unresolved. Per the germline V gene, CDR1 is KGHSH and CDR2 is LQKENI. Trimming removed 6 bases from V and 5 bases from J, with 12 bases in between. There are 13 residues in the CDR3. The CDR3 bases are TGTGCCAGCTCGCGAGAATTGGTAGATACGCAGTATTTT. Protein product: CASSRELVDTQYF.

The table lists this clonotype with many counts. The chain's CDR3 is CASSLGHSYEQYF. The CDR3 DNA is TGTGCCAGCAGTTTGGGACATTCCTACGAGCAGTACTTC. V usage is TRBV12-3 or TRBV12-4 and J usage is TRBJ2-7, with D perhaps TRBD1 (6 bases). The CDR3 loop spans 13 amino acids. Trimming cost V 3 bases and J 1 base, with 7 bases left between them.

This clonotype was detected only a few times. The chain is built from TRBV18 and TRBJ2-1; the match to TRBD2 covers 8 bases. CDR1 KGHSH and CDR2 LQKENI come from the germline V gene. V trimming: 2 bases; J trimming: 7 bases; junction bases outside the gene matches: 4. This CDR3 has 14 residues. The CDR3 DNA sequence: TGTGCCAGCTCACCAAGCGGGAGCGGTAATGAGCAGTTCTTC. Protein sequence: CASSPSGSGNEQFF.

This clonotype was picked up a small number of times. The chain employs TRBV20-1 and TRBJ1-1; 9 positions agree with TRBD1. The V gene's germline CDR1 is DFQATT and CDR2 SNEGSKA (reference sequence). The CDR3 covers 13 residues. The V segment lost 6 bases and the J segment 3 bases; nucleotides outside the gene matches: 5. The CDR3 DNA follows: TGCAGTGCGCCCGGGACAGGGTACACTGAAGCTTTCTTT. Translated: CSAPGTGYTEAFF.

In its sample, this clonotype was seen a few times. This chain uses TRBV12-3 or TRBV12-4 with TRBJ2-3; 9 bases are shared with TRBD2. The CDR3 is 15 amino acids. Germline trimming cut 6 bases from V and 2 bases from J; bases unmatched to any gene: 6. CDR3 amino acids: CASRSSGEATDTQYF. In DNA form, the CDR3 reads TGTGCCAGCAGATCTAGCGGGGAGGCCACAGATACGCAGTATTTT.

This clonotype came up a few times. The chain carries TRBV4-3 and TRBJ2-7; 13 bases line up with TRBD2. Germline V CDR1 and CDR2: LGHNA, YSLEER. The CDR3 extends over 18 amino acids. V gave up 4 bases and J gave up 3 bases; unmatched junction bases: 12. The CDR3 region is CASSRLAGGRSLSYEQYF. DNA for the CDR3: TGCGCCAGCAGCCGACTAGCGGGGGGCCGGAGCCTGAGCTACGAGCAGTACTTC.

CDR3 region: CASSQVGGSGELFF. The DNA of the CDR3 is TGTGCCAGCAGCCAAGTTGGGGGCTCCGGGGAGCTGTTTTTT. The chain uses TRBV3-1 and TRBJ2-2; weak D call: TRBD1 (6 bases). The CDR3 runs 14 residues. CDR1 is LGHDT and CDR2 is YNNKEL in the germline V gene (reference sequence). V lost 1 base and J 6 bases, leaving 9 bases between the germline ends.

This clonotype was seen a few times. CDR3 nucleotides: TGTGCCAGCAGTTCGGACAGGGAAGGGAGTCAGCCCCAGCATTTT. Translating gives CASSSDREGSQPQHF. V gene TRBV6-5 combines with J gene TRBJ1-5; 8 bases line up with TRBD1. Trimming removed 4 bases from V and 6 bases from J; junction bases left unmatched: 8. Germline V gives CDR1 MNHEY, CDR2 SVGAGI. The CDR3 is made up of 15 amino acids.